The sequence of this T cell receptor (beta chain) was determined in a study of CD8 T cells in ankylosing spondylitis. Study-wide results and limits: In ankylosing spondylitis blood, a motif of roughly eight highly homologous TCR beta variants appeared characteristic. Some motif variants had been reported before (in reactive arthritis synovial fluid and blood). Disease-linked clones reportedly concentrated significantly in matched ankylosing spondylitis synovial fluid. Clones linked to disease, bearing a CD8+ phenotype, were relatively rare in peripheral blood.

Libraries of TCR beta came from quantitative 5'-RACE with molecular barcodes. Each CDR3 protein is one row after TCRdb ran MiXCR on the 5' RACE reads. The sample contains around 770,000 distinct CDR3 sequences, about 12% of which appear only once. There are 18 residues in the CDR3. CDR1 LGHNA and CDR2 YSLEER come from the germline V gene. Trimming at V came to 4 bases and at J to 0 bases, leaving 11 bases not matched to a gene. This clonotype was detected a few times. The antigen is not known. The genes are TRBV4-3 and TRBJ2-7; TRBD2 matches at 11 bases. Material for sequencing was blood, either unsorted or a sorted T cell fraction (not recorded which). This clonotype was obtained from a male donor with ankylosing spondylitis. In DNA, the CDR3 is TGCGCCAGCAGCCCTCGGCTAGGACTAGCGGGTTACTCCTACGAGCAGTACTTC. The encoded protein is CASSPRLGLAGYSYEQYF.